The 5 T cell receptor beta chains below were found in one sample sequenced in a study of blood T cell repertoires in COVID-19. Measured with immunoSEQ multiplex PCR; TCRdb has only the in-frame clones, and not every one. This table holds roughly 250,000 clones, 88% found once. Sequencing input: PBMCs or T cells enriched from blood (not recorded which). All receptors come from a woman aged 45-60 years who had recovered from COVID-19.

The chain links TRBV21-1 to TRBJ1-5; TRBD1 reflects the table's D call only, with no check against the DNA. TRBV21-1 is reported as a pseudogene. The CDR3 runs to 16 residues. In nucleotides, the CDR3 is TGTGCCAGTCCACAAAGCCCCCGGGACAACAATCAGCCCCAGCATTTT. This gives the protein CASPQSPRDNNQPQHF.

The chain combines TRBV5-5 with TRBJ2-7; 11 bases match TRBD2. The CDR3 loop spans 17 amino acids. CDR1 is SGHKS and CDR2 is YYEKEE in the germline V gene (reference sequence). V lost 1 base to trimming and J lost 1 base; unmatched junction nucleotides: 7. The CDR3 loop is CASSLFGSGRGSYEQYF. CDR3 nucleotides: TGTGCCAGCAGCTTGTTCGGTAGCGGGAGGGGGTCCTACGAGCAGTACTTC.

The chain couples TRBV5-1 to TRBJ1-6; D gene ambiguous. There are 14 residues in the CDR3. Germline V gives CDR1 SGHRS, CDR2 YFSETQ. Trimming cost V 0 bases and J 7 bases, with 8 bases left between them. The DNA for the CDR3 is TGCGCCAGCAGCTTGGATACAGTCAATTCACCCCTCCACTTT. Its translation: CASSLDTVNSPLHF.

The chain uses TRBV7-9 and TRBJ2-7; weak D call: TRBD2 (5 bases). The germline gives CDR1 SEHNR, CDR2 FQNEAQ (reference sequence). This CDR3 has 16 amino acids. Trimming stripped 4 bases from V and 0 bases from J, with 16 bases between. The CDR3: CASSSGRGWSSYEQYF. Written as DNA, the CDR3 is TGTGCCAGCAGCTCGGGGAGAGGGTGGAGCTCCTACGAGCAGTACTTC.

The chain links TRBV15 to TRBJ2-3; 11 bases agree with TRBD1. Germline CDR1 and CDR2: LNHNV and YYDKDF (reference sequence). CDR3 length equals 16 residues. V was pared by 1 base and J by 5 bases, with 5 bases of the junction left unmatched. CDR3 nucleotide sequence: TGTGCCACCAGCAGAGGCGGGACAGGGGGTTTAGATACGCAGTATTTT. Encoded protein: CATSRGGTGGLDTQYF.